The 6 T cell receptor beta chains presented below share a single source sample, sequenced in a study of shared clonotypes between healthy human individuals. Profiled with immunoSEQ multiplex PCR; TCRdb holds only in-frame clones, not every one. Here the sample spans 950,000 to 1,100,000 clones, around 76% being singletons. Input material: memory CD4+ T cells sorted from blood. The subset was: CD45RA-negative fraction. The receptor source for this set is a man between 18 and 35 years old in good health.

In its sample, this clone was seen once. The V call is TRBV6-4, the J call TRBJ1-1, with D unresolved. Trimming pared 7 bases from V and 0 bases from J, leaving 15 bases between. The CDR3 totals 15 residues. The germline CDR1 and CDR2 sequences are MRHNA and SNTAGT. The CDR3 sequence is CASKFQFNMNTEAFF. In DNA, the CDR3 is TGTGCCAGCAAGTTTCAGTTTAATATGAACACTGAAGCTTTCTTT.

This chain uses TRBV5-1 with TRBJ1-1; D is possibly TRBD1 (5 bases). In germline, CDR1 is SGHRS, CDR2 YFSETQ. V lost 0 bases and J 6 bases, leaving 12 bases between the germline ends. CDR3 length: 14 amino acids. The CDR3 region is CASSLVVGVSEAFF. The CDR3 region has the DNA TGCGCCAGCAGCTTGGTTGTGGGGGTTTCTGAAGCTTTCTTT.

V and J are TRBV5-1 and TRBJ1-2, with TRBD1 matching 10 bases. Germline CDR1 SGHRS, CDR2 YFSETQ. The CDR3 sequence is 17 residues long. V gave up 3 bases and J gave up 4 bases; unmatched junction bases: 12. CDR3 sequence reads: CASSWTGTGEGGYGYTF. The CDR3 coding sequence is TGCGCCAGCAGCTGGACCGGGACAGGGGAGGGTGGCTATGGCTACACCTTC. Variable domain in full (rest from reference TRBV5-1 and TRBJ1-2): KAGVTQTPRYLIKTRGQQVTLSCSPISGHRSVSWYQQTPGQGLQFLFEYFSETQRNKGNFPGRFSGRQFSNSRSEMNVSTLELGDSALYLCASSWTGTGEGGYGYTFGSGTRLTVV.

The genes are TRBV4-1 and TRBJ1-1; D not resolved. The V gene's germline CDR1 is MGHRA and CDR2 YSYEKL. The V gene lost 4 bases and the J gene lost 1 base, with 16 bases spanning the gap. The CDR3 has 16 residues. CDR3 DNA: TGCGCCAGCAGCCCAGTAACTGGACGTTCGAACACTGAAGCTTTCTTT. This encodes CASSPVTGRSNTEAFF.

To note about this clone: The junction departs from the called germline gene at one end, perhaps through a read error. The chain combines TRBV7-7 with TRBJ2-5, with D uncertain. Germline CDR1 reads SSHAT; CDR2 reads FNYEAQ (reference sequence). The CDR3 length is 13 residues. CDR3 residues: CASSLELGWTQYF. CDR3 nucleotides: TGTGCTAGCAGCTTAGAGTTAGGATGGACCCAGTACTTC.

For this clone: In the same sample, other DNA sequences code for this CDR3. The chain couples TRBV20-1 to TRBJ2-5; D not resolved. Germline V gives CDR1 DFQATT, CDR2 SNEGSKA (reference sequence). The length of the CDR3 is 11 residues. V lost 1 base and J lost 5, with 5 bases in between. CDR3 amino acids: CSARGGETQYF. The CDR3 DNA reads TGCAGTGCTAGAGGGGGTGAGACCCAGTACTTC.